This TCR beta chain was documented in a study of T-cell memory formation after mild COVID-19 (dated by TCRdb to about 2021). About the full investigation: TCR sequence clusters from the two donors were largely donor specific. In a couple of donors, T-cell clones that expanded and contracted after mild COVID-19 were followed by sequencing TCRalpha and TCRbeta repertoires longitudinally. The cohort comprised two young, previously healthy adult volunteers, one female and one male. The research as a whole found: The detection of some responding clones in pre-infection memory suggests that pre-existing cross-reactive memory T cells joined the SARS-CoV-2 response. Clones contracting from day 15 to 85 had balanced CD4/CD8 phenotypes, while a second wave expanding from day 15 to 37 was biased towards CD4+. Only a couple of mild cases were covered in the study, and larger cohorts including severe cases with pre-infection samples were considered necessary. Contracting CD4+ clones were found mainly in CM and EM memory subsets, while CD8+ clones were enriched in EMRA. SARS-CoV-2 specificity of the second-wave clones peaking on day 37 was not confirmed.

The table lists this clonotype with a few counts. Its antigen remains undetermined. Base qualities were left out, and no much larger clone turns up one base away. The sample was run on an Illumina NovaSeq 6000. TCRalpha and TCRbeta cDNA libraries were built by 5'RACE with constant-segment primers, adding sample barcodes and unique molecular identifiers. Trizol reagent was used to extract RNA from every sample. Libraries were amplified in two PCR steps, with a second sample barcode and Illumina TruSeq adapters added in the second step. Sequencing of the libraries was done on an Illumina NovaSeq, producing 2 x 150 bp paired-end reads. The paper's data handling went like this. The reads were demultiplexed and collapsed into UMI-guided consensus sequences using migec v1.2.7. Using mixcr v2.1.11, the UMI consensuses were aligned to TRA and TRB V and J templates and assembled into clonotypes. A clonotype was counted as expanded or contracted only when both edgeR and NoisET called the clonotype significant, with the noise models trained on biological replicates. edgeR calls used a false discovery rate-adjusted p below 0.01 and a log2 fold-change threshold of 1. PCA with hierarchical clustering of max-normalized trajectories of the 1000 most abundant clonotypes was used as exploratory dynamics analysis. Each responding clone was given a CD4 or CD8 phenotype based on the CD4+ and CD8+ repertoires, which had been sequenced separately. TCRdb ran its own pipeline on the public reads, namely fastp trimming at Q25 and MiXCR clone calling, and kept in-frame beta chains. Records with the same CDR3 protein are collapsed into one entry carrying the most frequent genes and DNA. TCRdb, not the authors, supplied the V and J calls. Across this sample there are 350,000 or so distinct CDR3 sequences, with 20% to 25% seen only once. The ten largest clonotypes hold 21% of the sample.

V is trimmed back by 3 bases and J by 8 bases, and the junction contains 8 bases that no gene match accounts for. CDR1 SQVTM and CDR2 ANQGSEA were looked up in the germline V gene. From cysteine to phenylalanine, the CDR3 is 14 amino acids long. Here the CDR3 DNA is all that survives: 42 bases in frame from base 1. PBMCs were isolated by Ficoll-Paque density gradient centrifugation. Recombination linked TRBV29-1 to TRBJ2-1, with TRBD1 identical over 9 junction bases. The receptor comes from a man aged 18 to 29 who had mild COVID-19 (a few samples of this study predate the infection). The sample titles of this study are shuffled in the database, so cell type and time point are left out; the donor was told from shared clones. Sequencing was done on a sample of PBMCs or a T cell subset sorted from them (not recorded which). The nucleotides read TGCAGCGTTGATAACAGGGGGCGTTACGATGAGCAGTTCTTC. Translation gives CSVDNRGRYDEQFF.